One and the same sample provided the 30 T cell receptor beta chains below, sequenced in a study of breast tumors, draining lymph nodes, adjacent tissues (dated by TCRdb to about 2016). The library was produced with multiplex PCR. Data came from an Illumina HiSeq 2000. Through fastp at Q25 and MiXCR, TCRdb rebuilt clones from the public reads, retaining in-frame beta chains. Rows are unified per CDR3 protein, each entry keeping the most common DNA and genes. This sample comprises around 150,000 distinct CDR3 sequences, roughly 33% of them detected only once. The top ten clonotypes cover around 2.5% of the sample. Lymph node samples were obtained from the axillary draining lymph nodes of breast cancer patients. Sequenced sample: axillary lymph node tissue. The receptors come from a female donor with breast cancer. Some clones in this sample may be carry-over from other donors' samples.

This clonotype was picked up many times. The chain recombines TRBV5-6 with TRBJ2-5, with unresolved D. V lost 1 base and J lost 4, with 8 bases in between. The CDR3 has 13 amino acids. Germline CDR1 reads SGHDT; CDR2 reads YYEEEE. The CDR3 region is CASSLISRETQYF. The CDR3 DNA sequence: TGTGCCAGCAGCTTGATTAGCCGAGAGACCCAGTACTTC.

In this sample, this clonotype turned up many times. This chain joins TRBV18 and TRBJ1-5; D not resolved. CDR3 length: 14 residues. V was clipped by 3 bases and J by 4 bases, with 10 bases between them. Per the germline V gene, CDR1 is KGHSH and CDR2 is LQKENI. The CDR3 nucleotides are TGTGCCAGCTCACCCGCTTCCGGAAATCAGCCCCAGCATTTT. As protein: CASSPASGNQPQHF.

This clonotype was picked up many times. The V gene is TRBV10-2, the J gene TRBJ2-7; D is undetermined. The germline V gene encodes CDR1 WSHSY and CDR2 SAAADI. CDR3 length: 11 residues. V was cut by 3 bases and J by 1 base, with 1 base left in between. The CDR3 here is CASSDSYEQYV. CDR3 bases: TGCGCCAGCAGTGATTCCTACGAGCAGTACGTC.

The V gene is TRBV19, the J gene TRBJ2-3; D is unclear. CDR1 is LNHDA, CDR2 SQIVND, per germline (reference sequence). Trimming took 5 bases from V and 4 from J, leaving 19 bases between them. The CDR3 length is 16 residues. The CDR3 loop is CASSGWSGIGADTQYF. CDR3 DNA: TGTGCCAGTAGTGGATGGTCGGGTATAGGTGCAGATACGCAGTATTTT.

This clonotype appeared many times. This rearrangement joins TRBV6-5 to TRBJ2-2, with TRBD1 matching 7 bases. The CDR3 sequence is 16 residues long. Germline CDR1 is MNHEY and CDR2 is SVGAGI. V lost 1 base and J lost 2; bases outside the gene matches: 4. The CDR3 DNA sequence: TGTGCCAGCAGTTACTTGGGACAGCCCAACACCGGGGAGCTGTTTTTT. Its translation: CASSYLGQPNTGELFF.

With respect to this clonotype: This clone may be a read error of a much larger clone one base away. The chain is built from TRBV6-1 and TRBJ2-7, with D perhaps TRBD2 (7 bases). CDR3 length: 13 amino acids. V was pared by 5 bases and J by 2 bases, with 10 bases between. Germline V gene sequence: CDR1 MNHNS, CDR2 SASEGT. CDR3 sequence: CASSQGGAYEQYF. DNA of the CDR3: TGTGCCAGCAGTCAAGGGGGGGCCTACGAGCAGTACTTC.

This clonotype was found many times. The chain links TRBV28 to TRBJ1-2, with D maybe TRBD1 (6 bases). Germline CDR1 is MDHEN and CDR2 is SYDVKM. This CDR3 comprises 14 residues. Trimming removed 4 bases at V and 2 bases at J, with 11 bases between. CDR3 protein: CASSSDRKNYGYTF. The CDR3 nucleotides read TGTGCCAGCAGTTCCGACAGGAAAAACTATGGCTACACCTTC.

As concerns this clonotype: At one end, the junction sequence differs from germline, possibly due to a read error. This sequence joins TRBV7-2 and TRBJ2-6; D could derive from TRBD1 or TRBD2 (5 bases each). Germline V gives CDR1 SGHTA, CDR2 FQGNSA. The CDR3 extends over 15 amino acids. The CDR3 sequence: CASSLAGSGANALTF. CDR3 in DNA: TGCGCCAGCAGCTTGGCGGGCTCTGGGGCCAACGCCCTGACTTTC.

This clonotype showed up many times. The chain combines TRBV6-2 or TRBV6-3 with TRBJ1-5; the match to TRBD1 covers 7 bases. Germline V CDR1 and CDR2: MNHEY, SVGEGT. V lost 2 bases, J lost 1 base, and 5 bases stayed unmatched. The CDR3 extends over 16 amino acids. The DNA for the CDR3 is TGTGCCAGCAGTTACGACAGGGTGTGGAGCAATCAGCCCCAGCATTTT. It is translated as CASSYDRVWSNQPQHF.

This clonotype rates as medium-sized. This chain connects TRBV2 to TRBJ1-4; D call uncertain. Germline CDR1 and CDR2: SNHLY and FYNNEI. CDR3 size: 13 residues. Trimming left V 5 bases short and J 6 bases short, with 10 bases between. This chain's CDR3 is CASSRSGYEKLFF. CDR3 DNA sequence: TGTGCCAGCAGTCGGAGCGGCTATGAAAAACTGTTTTTT. Full variable domain (rest looked up from reference TRBV2 and TRBJ1-4): EPEVTQTPSHQVTQMGQEVILRCVPISNHLYFYWYRQILGQKVEFLVSFYNNEISEKSEIFDDQFSVERPDGSNFTLKIRSTKLEDSAMYFCASSRSGYEKLFFGSGTQLSVL.

This clonotype has at least ten counts. The rearrangement joins TRBV19 to TRBJ1-4; TRBD1 matches at 7 bases. Germline V gene sequence: CDR1 LNHDA, CDR2 SQIVND (reference sequence). There are 16 residues in the CDR3. The V segment lost 6 bases and the J segment 6 bases; nucleotides outside the gene matches: 13. This CDR3 is CASSQSPQGRDEKLFF. The CDR3, as DNA: TGTGCCAGTAGCCAGTCCCCACAGGGGAGGGATGAAAAACTGTTTTTT.

The chain recombines TRBV4-3 with TRBJ2-5, with TRBD1 identical over 7 bases. The V and J ends lost 4 bases and 4 bases, in that order; junction bases with no gene match: 9. CDR3 length equals 15 residues. In germline, CDR1 is LGHNA, CDR2 YSLEER. Here the CDR3 reads CASSPGQHDGETQYF. CDR3 nucleotide sequence: TGCGCCAGCAGCCCGGGACAGCATGACGGAGAGACCCAGTACTTC.

This clonotype has a count of ten or more. The gene calls are TRBV28 and TRBJ1-5; D unclear. In germline, CDR1 is MDHEN, CDR2 SYDVKM. Trimming shortened V by 7 bases and J by 0 bases, and 7 bases separated the two germline ends. The CDR3 loop spans 13 amino acids. The CDR3 DNA sequence: TGTGCCAGCACCAGATATAGCAATCAGCCCCAGCATTTT. Amino acids: CASTRYSNQPQHF.

This clonotype was seen at least ten times. The chain has TRBV29-1 and TRBJ2-2, with a weak D call TRBD2 (7 bases). CDR1 is SQVTM, CDR2 ANQGSEA, per germline. V shed 6 bases and J shed 8 bases, with 16 bases lying between them. The CDR3 has 13 residues. CDR3 sequence: CSVAGTTGGELFF. The CDR3 DNA reads as TGCAGCGTAGCAGGGACTACAGGGGGGGAGCTGTTTTTT.

This clonotype was found many times. J is TRBJ1-2 and V is TRBV2; possible D gene TRBD1, 6 bases. Trimming stripped 4 bases from V and 6 bases from J, with 15 bases between. CDR1 and CDR2 from the germline V gene are SNHLY and FYNNEI. There are 14 residues in the CDR3. The CDR3 nucleotides are TGTGCCAGCAGTGTTGGTGGAGGGGGAAATGGCTACACCTTC. It encodes CASSVGGGGNGYTF.

This clonotype was observed at least ten times. The chain has TRBV9 and TRBJ1-2, with a possible D match to TRBD1 (6 bases). CDR3 length: 15 residues. The germline CDR1 and CDR2 sequences are SGDLS and YYNGEE. V was clipped by 1 base and J by 4 bases, with 14 bases between them. CDR3 in amino acids: CASSVHEGGIYGYTF. As DNA, the CDR3 is TGTGCCAGCAGCGTACACGAGGGGGGCATCTATGGCTACACCTTC.

This clonotype was seen many times. J is TRBJ2-3 and V is TRBV7-9; 8 nucleotides align to TRBD1. V shed 5 bases and J 0 bases; nucleotides not matched to a gene: 10. This CDR3 is 17 amino acids long. Germline CDR1 SEHNR, CDR2 FQNEAQ (reference sequence). CDR3: CASSVGTGATSTDTQYF. CDR3 nucleotide sequence: TGTGCCAGCAGCGTAGGGACAGGAGCTACTAGCACAGATACGCAGTATTTT.

There are many counts of this clonotype. The chain is built from TRBV15 and TRBJ1-5, with 9 positions matching TRBD1. CDR3 length: 18 amino acids. The V segment lost 3 bases and the J segment 1 base; nucleotides outside the gene matches: 10. Germline lookup yields CDR1 LNHNV and CDR2 YYDKDF (reference sequence). The CDR3: CATSRAPSGTGSNQPQHF. The CDR3 bases are TGTGCCACCAGCAGGGCCCCCTCGGGGACAGGGAGCAATCAGCCCCAGCATTTT.

V usage is TRBV10-2 and J usage is TRBJ2-3; the match to TRBD2 covers 8 bases. CDR1 WSHSY and CDR2 SAAADI come from the germline V gene. V was clipped by 1 base and J by 5 bases; unmatched bases: 2. There are 14 residues in the CDR3. Written as DNA, the CDR3 is TGCGCCAGCAGTGAGTTTGCGGGGGGAGATACGCAGTATTTT. It is translated as CASSEFAGGDTQYF.

This clonotype was picked up many times. The chain carries TRBV10-3 and TRBJ1-5, with no clear D. The CDR3 spans 12 residues. V was shortened by 3 bases and J by 6 bases, with 6 bases between the two germline ends. The V gene's germline CDR1 is ENHRY and CDR2 SYGVKD. CDR3 in amino acids: CAISDGSQPQHF. The CDR3 bases are TGTGCCATCAGTGACGGGTCTCAGCCCCAGCATTTT.

The rearrangement uses TRBV28 and TRBJ2-7, with D perhaps matching TRBD1 or TRBD2 (5 bases each). Trimming shortened V by 4 bases and J by 2 bases, and 15 bases separated the two germline ends. The CDR3 has 15 residues. The germline gives CDR1 MDHEN, CDR2 SYDVKM. The CDR3 sequence is CASSSPGPRAYEQYF. CDR3 sequence (DNA): TGTGCCAGCAGTTCGCCGGGACCGAGAGCCTACGAGCAGTACTTC.

This sequence joins TRBV25-1 and TRBJ1-6, with a tentative D call TRBD1 (5 bases). The length of the CDR3 is 13 residues. Germline lookup yields CDR1 MGHDK and CDR2 SYGVNS. This chain's CDR3 is CASGWGDNSPLHF. CDR3 bases: TGTGCTAGCGGTTGGGGGGATAATTCACCCCTCCACTTT.

This clonotype was detected many times. The V and J genes are TRBV30 and TRBJ1-2; tentatively, D is TRBD1 (6 bases). Germline CDR1 and CDR2: GTSNPN and SVGIG (reference sequence). This CDR3 is built from 12 residues. Trimming pared 7 bases from V and 8 bases from J, leaving 17 bases between. The CDR3 protein is CASGGLRGGYTF. CDR3 bases: TGTGCCTCGGGGGGCCTACGTGGCGGCTACACCTTC.

This clonotype was detected ten times or more. The chain carries TRBV6-2 or TRBV6-3 and TRBJ2-7, with 11 nucleotides matching TRBD2. The CDR3 length is 17 residues. Germline values: CDR1 MNHEY, CDR2 SVGEGT. V dropped 4 bases and J dropped 1; count of bases not matched to a gene: 9. For the CDR3, the DNA is TGTGCCAGCAGTTCGACCAGGACTAGCGGGCGATCCTACGAGCAGTACGTC. Its protein product is CASSSTRTSGRSYEQYV.

This clonotype was found many times. V gene TRBV3-1 combines with J gene TRBJ1-6; a weak D match, TRBD1 (5 bases). The germline CDR1 and CDR2 sequences are LGHDT and YNNKEL (reference sequence). V lost 3 bases and J 9 bases, leaving 12 bases between the germline ends. The length of the CDR3 is 14 residues. CDR3 coding DNA: TGTGCCAGCAGCCAGGGGCAGCACAGTTCACCCCTCCACTTT. Its protein is CASSQGQHSSPLHF. The full variable domain, completed using reference TRBV3-1 and TRBJ1-6, is DTAVSQTPKYLVTQMGNDKSIKCEQNLGHDTMYWYKQDSKKFLKIMFSYNNKELIINETVPNRFSPKSPDKAHLNLHINSLELGDSAVYFCASSQGQHSSPLHFGNGTRLTVT.

This chain connects TRBV20-1 to TRBJ1-2, with 8 bases fitting TRBD1. This CDR3 is built from 13 residues. CDR1 DFQATT and CDR2 SNEGSKA come from the germline V gene (reference sequence). V trimming: 5 bases; J trimming: 5 bases; junction bases outside the gene matches: 7. CDR3 DNA: TGCAGTGCTGGGAAGACAGGGGTTTATGGCTACACCTTC. Translated, it gives CSAGKTGVYGYTF.

This clonotype has ten or more counts. The chain couples TRBV6-5 to TRBJ2-2; D not resolved. The CDR3 consists of 13 residues. Trimming cost V 5 bases and J 2 bases, with 6 bases left between them. Per the germline V gene, CDR1 is MNHEY and CDR2 is SVGAGI. CDR3 sequence: CASSTPNTGELFF. As DNA, the CDR3 is TGTGCCAGCAGTACCCCAAACACCGGGGAGCTGTTTTTT.

Many counts were recorded for this clonotype. This rearrangement joins TRBV9 to TRBJ1-2; D is uncertain. Deletions cut 7 bases from V and 0 bases from J, with 7 bases between. The CDR3 runs 12 residues. From germline, CDR1 is SGDLS and CDR2 YYNGEE. This CDR3 is CASAGANYGYTF. In DNA, the CDR3 is TGTGCCAGCGCTGGAGCTAACTATGGCTACACCTTC.

About this clonotype itself: The DNA is left out, because the CDR3 cannot be placed on it with certainty; the CDR3 is given as TCRdb lists it. The chain recombines TRBV7-2 with TRBJ1-6. Including both end residues, the CDR3 is 20 amino acids long. Germline-derived CDR1 and CDR2 are SGHTA and FQGNSA. The CDR3 is CASSFYICSASQGNNSPLHF.

The sample holds many counts of this clonotype. The chain combines TRBV30 with TRBJ2-5, with D uncertain. Germline V gene lookup returns CDR1 GTSNPN and CDR2 SVGIG (reference sequence). This CDR3 has 12 amino acids. V was shortened by 0 bases and J by 1 base, with 3 bases between the two germline ends. For the CDR3, the DNA is TGTGCCTGGAGTGTCACCCAAGAGACCCAGTACTTC. It specifies CAWSVTQETQYF.